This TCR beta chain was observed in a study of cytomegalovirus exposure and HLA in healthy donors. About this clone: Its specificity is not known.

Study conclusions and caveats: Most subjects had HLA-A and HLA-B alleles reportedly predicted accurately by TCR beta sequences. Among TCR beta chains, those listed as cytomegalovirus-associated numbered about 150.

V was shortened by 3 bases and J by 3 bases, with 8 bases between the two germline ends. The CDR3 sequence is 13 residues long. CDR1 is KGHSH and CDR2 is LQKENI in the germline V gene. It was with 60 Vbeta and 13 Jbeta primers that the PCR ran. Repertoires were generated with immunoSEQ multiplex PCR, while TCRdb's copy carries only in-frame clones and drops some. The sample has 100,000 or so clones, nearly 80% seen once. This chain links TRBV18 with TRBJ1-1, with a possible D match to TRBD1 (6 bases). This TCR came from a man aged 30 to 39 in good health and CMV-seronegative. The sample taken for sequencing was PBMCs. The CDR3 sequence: CASSPGADTEAFF. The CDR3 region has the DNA TGTGCCAGCTCACCGGGGGCGGACACTGAAGCTTTCTTT.